This T cell receptor (beta chain) was sequenced in a study of cytotoxic CD8 clonotypes in ibrutinib-treated CLL. Study observations and caveats: Clonality grew at ibrutinib response; at progression, it decreased back toward baseline. Measured clonality at baseline was greater than in age-matched healthy donors and tracked with circulating CD8+ T-cell counts.

The repertoire was sequenced with immunoSEQ multiplex PCR; TCRdb's copy has only in-frame clones and lacks some. The data show more than 55,000 clones, with 65% to 75% seen just once and roughly 45% held by the top ten. Details on this clone: The antigen is undetermined.

The source is a human donor with chronic lymphocytic leukemia. This specimen consisted of PBMCs, obtained after 12 months of ibrutinib treatment.

The DNA of the CDR3 is TGTGCCAGCAGTTCTCGACTAGCGGGAGGGCAAGAGACCCAGTACTTC. Translating it yields CASSSRLAGGQETQYF. This chain uses TRBV5-6 with TRBJ2-5; TRBD2 matches 14 bases. Trimming at V came to 5 bases and at J to 2 bases, leaving 5 bases not matched to a gene. This CDR3 has 16 residues. Germline CDR1 and CDR2: SGHDT and YYEEEE.